This T cell receptor beta chain was sequenced for a study of T-cell memory formation after mild COVID-19. MiXCR, applied by TCRdb to the 5' RACE reads, yields one record per CDR3 protein. This sample yields more than 250,000 distinct CDR3 sequences, of which 15% to 20% are seen a single time; 23% belongs to the top ten. The CDR3 extends over 17 amino acids. From germline, CDR1 is SQVTM and CDR2 ANQGSEA. Trimming pared 0 bases from V and 0 bases from J, leaving 15 bases between. This clonotype was observed many times. The sequence came from a man younger than 35 who had mild COVID-19 (a few samples of this study predate the infection). Cell type and time point are not known. The sequenced material came from PBMCs or a T cell subset sorted from them (not recorded which). The J gene is TRBJ2-1, the V gene TRBV29-1; perhaps D is TRBD1 or TRBD2 (6 bases each). This CDR3 reads CSVEDLGGSSSYNEQFF. The CDR3, as DNA: TGCAGCGTTGAAGATCTGGGGGGCTCCAGCTCCTACAATGAGCAGTTCTTC.